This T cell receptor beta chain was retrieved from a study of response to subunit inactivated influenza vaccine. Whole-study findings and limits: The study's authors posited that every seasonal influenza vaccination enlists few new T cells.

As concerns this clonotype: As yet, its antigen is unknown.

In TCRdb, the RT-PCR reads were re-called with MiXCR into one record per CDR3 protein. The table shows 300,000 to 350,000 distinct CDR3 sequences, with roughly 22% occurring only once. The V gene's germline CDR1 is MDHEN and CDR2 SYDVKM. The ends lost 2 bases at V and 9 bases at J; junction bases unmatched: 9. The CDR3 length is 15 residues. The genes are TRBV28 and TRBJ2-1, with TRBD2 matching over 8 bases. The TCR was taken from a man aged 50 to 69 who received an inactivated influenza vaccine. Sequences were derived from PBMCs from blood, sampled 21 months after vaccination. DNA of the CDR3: TGTGCCAGCAGTTTAACCCGGGAGGGCCCAAGTGAGCAGTTCTTC. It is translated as CASSLTREGPSEQFF.